The clone carrying this T cell receptor beta chain showed up just a few times. The antigen remains undetermined. Quantitative molecular-barcoded 5'-RACE generated the TCR beta libraries. One entry per CDR3 protein results from TCRdb running MiXCR on the 5' RACE reads. This table holds around 430,000 distinct CDR3 sequences, approximately 17% found once. The germline V gene has CDR1 SGHRS and CDR2 YFSETQ. V was clipped by 1 base and J by 6 bases; unmatched bases: 3. This CDR3 spans 14 amino acids. The data stem from a study of CD8 T cells in ankylosing spondylitis. General study points: A motif in TCR beta, a set of seven to nine highly homologous variants, appeared characteristic of ankylosing spondylitis blood.

Material: blood, either unsorted or a sorted T cell fraction (not recorded which). The receptor was derived from a male donor with ankylosing spondylitis. J is TRBJ1-5 and V is TRBV5-1; 8 nucleotides line up with TRBD1. CDR3 sequence: CASSLTGTGQPQHF. DNA for the CDR3: TGCGCCAGCAGCTTGACAGGGACAGGTCAGCCCCAGCATTTT.